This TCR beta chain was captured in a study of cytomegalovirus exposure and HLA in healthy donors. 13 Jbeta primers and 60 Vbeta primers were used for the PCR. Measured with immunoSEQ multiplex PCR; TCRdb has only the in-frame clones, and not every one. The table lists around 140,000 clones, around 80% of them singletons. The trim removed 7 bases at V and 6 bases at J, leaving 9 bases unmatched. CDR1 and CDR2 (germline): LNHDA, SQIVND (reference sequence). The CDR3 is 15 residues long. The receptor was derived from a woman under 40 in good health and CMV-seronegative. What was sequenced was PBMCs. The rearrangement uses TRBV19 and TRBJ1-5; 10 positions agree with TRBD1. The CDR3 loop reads CASTVDRGQGQPQHF. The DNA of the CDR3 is TGTGCCAGTACCGTTGACAGGGGGCAGGGTCAGCCCCAGCATTTT. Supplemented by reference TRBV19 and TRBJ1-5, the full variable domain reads DGGITQSPKYLFRKEGQNVTLSCEQNLNHDAMYWYRQDPGQGLRLIYYSQIVNDFQKGDIAEGYSVSREKKESFPLTVTSAQKNPTAFYLCASTVDRGQGQPQHFGDGTRLSIL.